Detailed here is one T cell receptor beta chain. The sample originates from a study of T cell changes during pregnancy in multiple sclerosis. Clones were sequenced by immunoSEQ multiplex PCR, and TCRdb holds only the in-frame ones, with some missing. The table includes 46,000 or so clones, 85% to 90% detected once. V shed 5 bases and J shed 7 bases, with 15 bases lying between them. Germline CDR1 and CDR2: SGHAT and FQNNGV. The CDR3 has 13 residues. This sequence was found in a female donor in good health, enrolled as a control in a pregnancy study. The sequenced sample was peripheral blood, obtained in the second trimester of pregnancy. The V and J genes are TRBV11-2 and TRBJ2-7, with a possible D match to TRBD1 (6 bases). CDR3 DNA: TGTGCCAGCAGCCGCCGGGACATTTCAGAGCAGTACTTC. It yields the protein CASSRRDISEQYF. Using reference TRBV11-2 and TRBJ2-7 for the parts outside the CDR3, the full variable domain is EAGVAQSPRYKIIEKRQSVAFWCNPISGHATLYWYQQILGQGPKLLIQFQNNGVVDDSQLPKDRFSAERLKGVDSTLKIQPAKLEDSAVYLCASSRRDISEQYFGPGTRLTVT.